The clone carrying this T cell receptor beta chain occurred many times. The target antigen is unknown. The germline V gene encodes CDR1 SGHTA and CDR2 FQGNSA. CDR3 size: 17 residues. With V trimmed by 5 bases and J by 4 bases, 10 bases remained unmatched. This entry is derived from a study of T cell repertoires in cytomegalovirus infection. Study background: Recently identified HLA-C-restricted CMV epitopes and well-studied HLA-B-restricted CMV epitopes were used by the study. Indications of both CMV infection and matching HLA type were provided by public TCR beta signatures. Study-level points and caveats: Adding up the frequency of public TCR beta families identified people who carried CMV plus the relevant HLA. Across the ex vivo response, the dominant clonotypes were HLA-C-restricted CMV-specific TCR beta clonotypes.

TCRdb processed the reads anew with MiXCR; each CDR3 protein has one entry. In the table there are 360,000 or so distinct CDR3 sequences, about 32% of which are singletons. Sequencing used cultured PBMCs, obtained from culture after CMV antigen stimulation. The clonotype was recovered from a human donor in good health (CMV status not recorded). Some clones in this sample may be carry-over from other donors' samples. The chain has TRBV7-2 and TRBJ2-1; TRBD2 matches at 11 bases. CDR3: CASSQGGSGRVYNEQFF. CDR3 nucleotides: TGTGCCAGCAGCCAAGGGGGTAGCGGGAGGGTTTACAATGAGCAGTTCTTC.